This entry concerns a single T cell receptor (beta chain). The data belong to a study of blood T cell repertoires in COVID-19. Study-level background: T cells, B-cell-depleted T cells, or PBMCs provided the cDNA or gDNA that served as material.

The CDR3 is made up of 14 amino acids. Germline CDR1 SGHAT, CDR2 FQNNGV. Trimming took 5 bases from V and 2 from J, leaving 11 bases between them. Authors' methods: Amplified reference gene primers provided the basis for estimating nucleated cell counts. The method was immunoSEQ multiplex PCR; TCRdb's version includes in-frame clones alone and lacks a portion of them. The V and J calls and clone size come from that table; D and trimming were worked out from the DNA. The sample has under 300,000 clones; roughly four fifths are singletons. J is TRBJ2-3 and V is TRBV11-2, with D unresolved. This receptor was obtained from a man in his fifties who had recovered from COVID-19. The sample comprised PBMCs or T cells enriched from blood (not recorded which). The CDR3, as DNA: TGTGCCAGCAGCCACCCCTCGGTCACAGATACGCAGTATTTT. This sequence encodes CASSHPSVTDTQYF. The whole variable domain, filled in from reference TRBV11-2 and TRBJ2-3, reads EAGVAQSPRYKIIEKRQSVAFWCNPISGHATLYWYQQILGQGPKLLIQFQNNGVVDDSQLPKDRFSAERLKGVDSTLKIQPAKLEDSAVYLCASSHPSVTDTQYFGPGTRLTVL.